This TCR beta chain was recovered during a study of blood T cell repertoires in COVID-19. Study in general: Samples taken during acute and convalescent COVID-19 were collected in the United States, Italy and Spain. Nucleic acid was either cDNA or gDNA, and it came from T cells, B-cell-depleted T cells, or PBMCs.

The Seattle patients joined while their infection was active and were tracked longitudinally afterward. The germline V gene encodes CDR1 LNHDA and CDR2 SQIVND (reference sequence). The CDR3 is 14 residues long. With V trimmed by 7 bases and J by 2 bases, 2 bases remained unmatched. Per the original data handling: The assay estimated nucleated cells by amplifying reference gene primers. Sequencing used immunoSEQ multiplex PCR; TCRdb keeps in-frame clones, though not all of them. Clonal size and the V and J genes are those of that table, whereas D and trimming came from the DNA. Of fewer than 300,000 clones in the sample, approximately 90% were seen once.

The source of this sequence is a woman aged 25 to 45 with COVID-19, enrolled during active disease. This chain links TRBV19 with TRBJ1-6; 7 bases are shared with TRBD1. The sequenced sample consisted of peripheral blood. This CDR3 is CASKDRTYNSPLHF. CDR3 in DNA: TGTGCCAGTAAGGACAGGACCTATAATTCACCCCTCCACTTT.